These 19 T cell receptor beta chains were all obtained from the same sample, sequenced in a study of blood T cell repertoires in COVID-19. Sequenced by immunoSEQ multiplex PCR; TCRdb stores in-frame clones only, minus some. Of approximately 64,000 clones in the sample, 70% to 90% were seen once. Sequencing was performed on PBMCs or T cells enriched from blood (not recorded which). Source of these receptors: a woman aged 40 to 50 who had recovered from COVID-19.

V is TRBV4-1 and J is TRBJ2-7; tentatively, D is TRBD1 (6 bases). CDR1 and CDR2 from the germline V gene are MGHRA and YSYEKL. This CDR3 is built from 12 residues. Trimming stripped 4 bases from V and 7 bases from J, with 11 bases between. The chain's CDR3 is CASSLPGVEQYF. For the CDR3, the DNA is TGCGCCAGCAGCCTCCCAGGGGTGGAGCAGTACTTC.

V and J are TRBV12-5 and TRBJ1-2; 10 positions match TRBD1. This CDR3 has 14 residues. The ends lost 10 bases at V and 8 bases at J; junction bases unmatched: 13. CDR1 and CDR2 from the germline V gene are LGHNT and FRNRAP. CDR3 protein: CATPGTGAFWGYTF. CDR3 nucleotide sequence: TGTGCTACTCCAGGGACAGGGGCCTTTTGGGGCTACACCTTC.

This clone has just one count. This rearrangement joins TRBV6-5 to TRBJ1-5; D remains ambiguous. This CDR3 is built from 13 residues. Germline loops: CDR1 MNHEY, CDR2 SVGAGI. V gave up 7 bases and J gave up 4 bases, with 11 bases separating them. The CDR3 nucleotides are TGTGCCAGCACTATAAATCCTAATCAGCCCCAGCATTTT. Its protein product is CASTINPNQPQHF.

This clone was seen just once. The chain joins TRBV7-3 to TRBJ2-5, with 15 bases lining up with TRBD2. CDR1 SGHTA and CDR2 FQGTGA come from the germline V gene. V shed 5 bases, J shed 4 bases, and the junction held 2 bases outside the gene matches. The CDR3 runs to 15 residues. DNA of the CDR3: TGTGCCAGCAGCCGGGGACTAGCGGGGGGAGAGACCCAGTACTTC. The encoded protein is CASSRGLAGGETQYF.

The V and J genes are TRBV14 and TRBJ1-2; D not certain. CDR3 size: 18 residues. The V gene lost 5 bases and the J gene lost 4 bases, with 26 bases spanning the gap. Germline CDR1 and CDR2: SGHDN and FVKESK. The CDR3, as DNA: TGTGCCAGCAGCACCCGACTACTGGGCCGCTCAGAGGGCTATGGCTACACCTTC. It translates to CASSTRLLGRSEGYGYTF.

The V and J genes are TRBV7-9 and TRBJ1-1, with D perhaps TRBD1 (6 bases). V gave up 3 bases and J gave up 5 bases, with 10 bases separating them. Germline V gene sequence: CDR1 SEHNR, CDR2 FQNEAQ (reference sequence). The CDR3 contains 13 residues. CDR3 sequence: CASSFGRGTEAFF. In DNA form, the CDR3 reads TGTGCCAGCAGCTTTGGCAGGGGTACTGAAGCTTTCTTT.

The CDR3 is CASSSLGDMNTEAFF. CDR3 in DNA: TGTGCCAGTAGTTCACTCGGGGACATGAACACTGAAGCTTTCTTT. The genes are TRBV19 and TRBJ1-1; D possibly corresponds to TRBD1 (6 bases). Germline CDR1 is LNHDA and CDR2 is SQIVND (reference sequence). The V and J ends lost 5 bases and 0 bases respectively, with 13 bases between them. This CDR3 comprises 15 residues. Variable domain in full (rest from reference TRBV19 and TRBJ1-1): DGGITQSPKYLFRKEGQNVTLSCEQNLNHDAMYWYRQDPGQGLRLIYYSQIVNDFQKGDIAEGYSVSREKKESFPLTVTSAQKNPTAFYLCASSSLGDMNTEAFFGQGTRLTVV.

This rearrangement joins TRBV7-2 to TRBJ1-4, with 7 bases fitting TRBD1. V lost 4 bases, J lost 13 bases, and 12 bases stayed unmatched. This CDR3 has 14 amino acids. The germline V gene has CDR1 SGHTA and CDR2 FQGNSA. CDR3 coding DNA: TGTGCCAGCAGCTCCCGACAGGGTTGGACCTTACTGTTTTTT. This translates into CASSSRQGWTLLFF.

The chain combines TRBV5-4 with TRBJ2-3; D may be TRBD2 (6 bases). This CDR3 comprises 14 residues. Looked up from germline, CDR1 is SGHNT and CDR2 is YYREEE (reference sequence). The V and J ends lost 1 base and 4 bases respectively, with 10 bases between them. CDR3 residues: CASSLRGGADTQYF. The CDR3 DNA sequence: TGTGCCAGCAGCTTGCGCGGCGGGGCAGATACGCAGTATTTT.

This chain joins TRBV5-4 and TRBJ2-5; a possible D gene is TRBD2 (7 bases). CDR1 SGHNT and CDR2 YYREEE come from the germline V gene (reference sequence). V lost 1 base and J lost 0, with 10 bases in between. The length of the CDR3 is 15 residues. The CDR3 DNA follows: TGTGCCAGCAGCTTGAGGGGGGGATACCAAGAGACCCAGTACTTC. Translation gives CASSLRGGYQETQYF. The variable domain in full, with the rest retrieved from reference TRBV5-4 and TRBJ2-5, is ETGVTQSPTHLIKTRGQQVTLRCSSQSGHNTVSWYQQALGQGPQFIFQYYREEENGRGNFPPRFSGLQFPNYSSELNVNALELDDSALYLCASSLRGGYQETQYFGPGTRLLVL.

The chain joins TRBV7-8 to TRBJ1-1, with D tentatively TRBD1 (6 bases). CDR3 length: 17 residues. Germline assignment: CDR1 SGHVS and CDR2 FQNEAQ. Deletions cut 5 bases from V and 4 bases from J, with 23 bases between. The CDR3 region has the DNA TGTGCCAGCAGCCAGACGACAGGATTGGGGCAGGGCACTGAAGCTTTCTTT. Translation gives CASSQTTGLGQGTEAFF.

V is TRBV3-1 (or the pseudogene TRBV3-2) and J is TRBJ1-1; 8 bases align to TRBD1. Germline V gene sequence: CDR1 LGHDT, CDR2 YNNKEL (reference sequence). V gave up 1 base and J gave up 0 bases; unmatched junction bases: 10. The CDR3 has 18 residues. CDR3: CASSQGLFPGGVNTEAFF. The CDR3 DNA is TGTGCCAGCAGCCAAGGCTTGTTCCCAGGGGGCGTGAACACTGAAGCTTTCTTT.

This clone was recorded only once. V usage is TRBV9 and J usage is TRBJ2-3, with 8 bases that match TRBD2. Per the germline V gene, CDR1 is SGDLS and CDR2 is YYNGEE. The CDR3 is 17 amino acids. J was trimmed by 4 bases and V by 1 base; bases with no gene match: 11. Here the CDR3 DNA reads TGTGCCAGCAGCGTATTCCCCGGGACTAGTGACCCAGATACGCAGTATTTT. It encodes CASSVFPGTSDPDTQYF.

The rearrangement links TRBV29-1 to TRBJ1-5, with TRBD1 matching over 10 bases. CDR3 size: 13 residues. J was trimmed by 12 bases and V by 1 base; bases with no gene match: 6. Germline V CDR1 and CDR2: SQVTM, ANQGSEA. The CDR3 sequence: CSVEVVGTGDQHF. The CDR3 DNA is TGCAGCGTTGAAGTGGTCGGGACAGGGGACCAGCATTTT.

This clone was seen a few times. This CDR3 reads CASSLRAGHTEAFF. DNA for the CDR3: TGTGCCAGCAGCCTCCGTGCGGGACACACTGAAGCTTTCTTT. This chain links TRBV5-6 with TRBJ1-1, with TRBD1 as a possible D gene (5 bases). Trimming removed 4 bases from V and 3 bases from J, with 13 bases in between. Germline loops: CDR1 SGHDT, CDR2 YYEEEE. The length of the CDR3 is 14 residues.

The CDR3 region is CASSHRVAQREDTEAFF. Written as DNA, the CDR3 is TGTGCCAGTAGTCACCGGGTCGCCCAAAGAGAGGACACTGAAGCTTTCTTT. This sequence joins TRBV19 and TRBJ1-1; D is uncertain. The CDR3 totals 17 residues. Germline CDR1 reads LNHDA; CDR2 reads SQIVND (reference sequence). The V and J ends lost 5 bases and 3 bases respectively, with 22 bases between them.

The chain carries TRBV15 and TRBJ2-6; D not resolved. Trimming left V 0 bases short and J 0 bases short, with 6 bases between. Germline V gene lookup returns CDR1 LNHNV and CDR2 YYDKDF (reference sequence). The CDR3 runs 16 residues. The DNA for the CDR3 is TGTGCCACCAGCAGAGATCTCCCCTCTGGGGCCAACGTCCTGACTTTC. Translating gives CATSRDLPSGANVLTF.

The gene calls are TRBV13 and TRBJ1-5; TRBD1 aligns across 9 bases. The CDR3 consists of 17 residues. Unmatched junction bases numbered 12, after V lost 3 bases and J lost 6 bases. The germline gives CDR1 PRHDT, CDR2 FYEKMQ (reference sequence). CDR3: CASSLNPTGGRRQPQHF. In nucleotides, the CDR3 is TGTGCCAGCAGCTTGAATCCGACAGGGGGGAGGCGTCAGCCCCAGCATTTT.

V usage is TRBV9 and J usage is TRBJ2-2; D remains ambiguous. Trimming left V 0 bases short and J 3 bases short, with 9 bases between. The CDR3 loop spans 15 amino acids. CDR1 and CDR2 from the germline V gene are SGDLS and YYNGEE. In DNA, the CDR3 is TGTGCCAGCAGCGTAGCTTTAGCAGACACCGGGGAGCTGTTTTTT. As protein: CASSVALADTGELFF. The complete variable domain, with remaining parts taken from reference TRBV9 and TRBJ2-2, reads DSGVTQTPKHLITATGQRVTLRCSPRSGDLSVYWYQQSLDQGLQFLIQYYNGEERAKGNILERFSAQQFPDLHSELNLSSLELGDSALYFCASSVALADTGELFFGEGSRLTVL.